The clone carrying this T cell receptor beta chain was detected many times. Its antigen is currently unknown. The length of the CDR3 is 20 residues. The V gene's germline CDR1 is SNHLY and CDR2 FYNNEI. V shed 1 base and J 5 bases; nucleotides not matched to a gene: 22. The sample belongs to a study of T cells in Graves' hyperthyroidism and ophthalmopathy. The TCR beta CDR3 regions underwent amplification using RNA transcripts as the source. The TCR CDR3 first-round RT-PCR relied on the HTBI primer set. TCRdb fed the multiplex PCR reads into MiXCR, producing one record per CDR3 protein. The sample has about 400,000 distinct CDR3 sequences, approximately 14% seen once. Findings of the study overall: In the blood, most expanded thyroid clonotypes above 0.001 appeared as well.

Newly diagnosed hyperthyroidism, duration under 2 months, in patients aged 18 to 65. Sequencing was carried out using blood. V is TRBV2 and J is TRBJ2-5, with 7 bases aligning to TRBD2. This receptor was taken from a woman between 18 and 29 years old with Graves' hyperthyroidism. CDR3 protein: CASSEDPGLYDGTLKETQYF. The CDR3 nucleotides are TGTGCCAGCAGTGAAGACCCGGGACTATACGATGGAACCCTTAAGGAGACCCAGTACTTC.